Each of the 32 T cell receptor beta chains below was sequenced from the same sample in a study of blood T cell repertoires in COVID-19. Only in-frame clones appear in the TCRdb table, and some are missing; sequencing was by immunoSEQ multiplex PCR. This sample has fewer than 450,000 clones, with about 90% found just once. Sequences were obtained from PBMCs or T cells enriched from blood (not recorded which). The origin of the receptors is a woman aged 25 to 39 who had recovered from COVID-19.

The gene calls are TRBV30 and TRBJ2-7; TRBD1 matches 9 bases. The germline CDR1 and CDR2 sequences are GTSNPN and SVGIG (reference sequence). The junction had 1 base not matched to a gene; V was cut back by 2 bases and J by 2 bases. The CDR3 extends over 13 amino acids. The CDR3, as DNA: TGTGCCTGGAGTCGGACAGGGGCCTACGAGCAGTACTTC. Its translation is CAWSRTGAYEQYF.

The V and J genes are TRBV9 and TRBJ2-7; D might be TRBD2 (5 bases). The CDR3 is made up of 12 amino acids. Trimming removed 0 bases from V and 5 bases from J, with 6 bases in between. Germline CDR1 reads SGDLS; CDR2 reads YYNGEE. CDR3 sequence reads: CASSVGGDEQYF. CDR3 bases: TGTGCCAGCAGCGTAGGGGGAGACGAGCAGTACTTC.

V usage is TRBV11-2 and J usage is TRBJ2-2; D gene unclear. Germline V lookup: CDR1 SGHAT, CDR2 FQNNGV. This CDR3 has 15 residues. The V and J ends lost 2 bases and 4 bases respectively, with 11 bases between them. The DNA of the CDR3 is TGTGCCAGCAGCTTAACGGTCCGAGGCACCGGGGAGCTGTTTTTT. It translates to CASSLTVRGTGELFF.

The chain uses TRBV19 and TRBJ1-3; D might be TRBD1 (5 bases). With 5 bases removed from V and 4 bases from J, the gap between germline ends came to 12 bases. Germline loops: CDR1 LNHDA, CDR2 SQIVND (reference sequence). The CDR3 length is 14 residues. The CDR3 loop reads CASSPTDRGNTIYF. DNA for the CDR3: TGTGCCAGTAGTCCTACCGACAGAGGAAACACCATATATTTT.

The gene calls are TRBV4-1 and TRBJ1-4; weak D call: TRBD1 (6 bases). V was clipped by 0 bases and J by 7 bases, with 24 bases between them. This CDR3 spans 19 amino acids. Germline assignment: CDR1 MGHRA and CDR2 YSYEKL. In DNA form, the CDR3 reads TGCGCCAGCAGCCAAGAGGCCGAAATAACAGGGACCGGCAGTGAAAAACTGTTTTTT. Residues: CASSQEAEITGTGSEKLFF.

The chain carries TRBV2 and TRBJ1-2; no definite D call. The CDR3 has 13 amino acids. Germline V gene lookup returns CDR1 SNHLY and CDR2 FYNNEI. V was trimmed by 6 bases and J by 0 bases, leaving 8 bases between them. CDR3 bases: TGTGCCAGCAGCCTAAATACTAACTATGGCTACACCTTC. It specifies CASSLNTNYGYTF.

This rearrangement joins TRBV21-1 to TRBJ2-3; TRBD2 is the table's D call and was not checked against the DNA. TRBV21-1 is a pseudogene locus. This CDR3 comprises 22 residues. CDR3 sequence reads: CASRDQRSGSGCGGRGTDTQYF. CDR3 nucleotide sequence: TGTGCCAGCAGGGATCAAAGGTCTGGTTCGGGGTGCGGGGGCCGGGGCACAGATACGCAGTATTTT.

This chain joins TRBV6-2 or TRBV6-3 and TRBJ2-1; D might be TRBD1 (5 bases). CDR1 MNHEY and CDR2 SVGEGT come from the germline V gene. The CDR3 length is 15 residues. The V gene lost 2 bases and the J gene lost 7 bases, with 15 bases spanning the gap. The CDR3 region is CASSYPPGHTNEQFF. In DNA, the CDR3 is TGTGCCAGCAGTTACCCGCCCGGACACACTAATGAGCAGTTCTTC.

J is TRBJ1-2 and V is TRBV12-5; D ambiguous. V was pared by 8 bases and J by 6 bases, with 10 bases between. CDR1 is LGHNT and CDR2 is FRNRAP in the germline V gene. The CDR3 runs to 11 residues. This CDR3 is CASLGPDGYTF. CDR3 DNA: TGTGCTAGTTTGGGCCCCGATGGCTACACCTTC.

The chain links TRBV10-3 to TRBJ2-4; 10 positions match TRBD2. V lost 6 bases, J lost 0 bases, and 2 bases stayed unmatched. Germline CDR1 and CDR2: ENHRY and SYGVKD. This CDR3 spans 15 amino acids. The CDR3 region is CAISSSGGAKNIQYF. As DNA, the CDR3 is TGTGCCATCAGCTCTAGCGGGGGAGCCAAAAACATTCAGTACTTC.

This clone came up a few times. The rearrangement links TRBV2 to TRBJ1-1, with no clear D. The CDR3 is 13 amino acids. The V end was cut by 1 base, the J end by 2 bases, with 5 bases between. The V gene's germline CDR1 is SNHLY and CDR2 FYNNEI. CDR3 DNA: TGTGCCAGCAGTGAAGTCCCTAACACTGAAGCTTTCTTT. Translating it yields CASSEVPNTEAFF.

The chain is built from TRBV29-1 and TRBJ2-1; D gene ambiguous. There are 14 residues in the CDR3. The V and J ends lost 4 bases and 2 bases respectively, with 12 bases between them. The germline gives CDR1 SQVTM, CDR2 ANQGSEA. The CDR3 bases are TGCAGCGTTGTTCTAGGTGGCCCCTACAATGAGCAGTTCTTC. It encodes CSVVLGGPYNEQFF.

The V call is TRBV11-2, the J call TRBJ1-2; 7 bases line up with TRBD1. CDR1 and CDR2 (germline): SGHAT, FQNNGV. V lost 5 bases and J lost 5; bases outside the gene matches: 5. The CDR3 consists of 13 residues. Here the CDR3 reads CASSTTRGYGYTF. DNA of the CDR3: TGTGCCAGCAGCACGACCAGGGGGTATGGCTACACCTTC.

This chain uses TRBV7-2 with TRBJ2-1, with 10 bases aligning to TRBD2. The CDR3 is 15 amino acids. CDR1 is SGHTA and CDR2 is FQGNSA in the germline V gene. V trimming: 2 bases; J trimming: 6 bases; junction bases outside the gene matches: 4. The chain's CDR3 is CASSLPRTSGNEQFF. The CDR3 DNA reads TGTGCCAGCAGCTTACCCCGGACTAGCGGCAATGAGCAGTTCTTC.

The CDR3 sequence: CASSIGAGGPNQPQHF. Written as DNA, the CDR3 is TGTGCCAGTAGTATAGGGGCAGGGGGCCCCAATCAGCCCCAGCATTTT. This chain connects TRBV19 to TRBJ1-5, with 8 bases identical to TRBD1. The CDR3 is 16 amino acids. The germline gives CDR1 LNHDA, CDR2 SQIVND (reference sequence). Trimming at V came to 1 base and at J to 3 bases, leaving 5 bases not matched to a gene.

In DNA, the CDR3 is TGTGCCAGCAGAGGCAGGGGGACCGGGGAGCTGTTTTTT. Protein: CASRGRGTGELFF. The rearrangement uses TRBV6-5 and TRBJ2-2, with 7 bases identical to TRBD1. The CDR3 contains 13 residues. V shed 6 bases, J shed 5 bases, and the junction held 3 bases outside the gene matches. CDR1 and CDR2 (germline): MNHEY, SVGAGI.

Here the CDR3 reads CASSLDTGDQPQHF. CDR3 nucleotide sequence: TGCGCCAGCAGCTTAGACACAGGGGATCAGCCCCAGCATTTT. The J gene is TRBJ1-5, the V gene TRBV5-1; 7 bases are shared with TRBD1. Trimming took 2 bases from V and 5 from J; bases not matched to a gene: 4. CDR1 is SGHRS, CDR2 YFSETQ, per germline. This CDR3 has 14 amino acids.

The CDR3 reads CASSSDSVVPDTQYF. CDR3 bases: TGTGCCAGCAGCTCCGACAGCGTCGTTCCAGATACGCAGTATTTT. This chain links TRBV7-6 with TRBJ2-3; D may be TRBD1 (5 bases). Trimming pared 4 bases from V and 4 bases from J, leaving 15 bases between. The CDR3 sequence is 15 residues long. In germline, CDR1 is SGHVS, CDR2 FNYEAQ.

V is TRBV30 and J is TRBJ1-6; D not certain. Germline assignment: CDR1 GTSNPN and CDR2 SVGIG (reference sequence). V was shortened by 8 bases and J by 4 bases, with 15 bases between the two germline ends. The CDR3 totals 14 residues. The CDR3 region is CALGGDLYNSPLHF. The CDR3 region has the DNA TGTGCCCTGGGAGGTGACTTGTATAATTCACCCCTCCACTTT.

The chain employs TRBV29-1 and TRBJ1-4; the match to TRBD1 covers 7 bases. The V gene's germline CDR1 is SQVTM and CDR2 ANQGSEA. This CDR3 spans 13 amino acids. V gave up 7 bases and J gave up 8 bases; unmatched junction bases: 10. This chain's CDR3 is CSAETGEGEKLFF. The CDR3 coding sequence is TGCAGCGCCGAAACAGGGGAAGGCGAAAAACTGTTTTTT.

The chain employs TRBV6-2 or TRBV6-3 and TRBJ1-3; 9 nucleotides line up with TRBD1. The CDR3 spans 15 residues. From germline, CDR1 is MNHEY and CDR2 SVGEGT. J was trimmed by 0 bases and V by 6 bases; bases with no gene match: 3. CDR3 DNA: TGTGCCAGCAGCGGACAGGGGATCTCTGGAAACACCATATATTTT. Translation: CASSGQGISGNTIYF.

As DNA, the CDR3 is TGTGCCAGCACCGGAACCCCGGACAGTCGCACCGGGGAGCTGTTTTTT. It translates to CASTGTPDSRTGELFF. V gene TRBV7-9 combines with J gene TRBJ2-2; possibly TRBD1 for D (6 bases). Deletions cut 7 bases from V and 4 bases from J, with 19 bases between. Germline CDR1 and CDR2: SEHNR and FQNEAQ (reference sequence). The CDR3 has 16 amino acids.

The chain recombines TRBV11-2 with TRBJ1-1; D perhaps matches TRBD1 (5 bases). Germline V gene lookup returns CDR1 SGHAT and CDR2 FQNNGV. Trimming took off 6 bases at V and 5 bases at J, with 19 bases between the two ends. The CDR3 has 15 residues. This CDR3 is CASRGVRGGGTEAFF. CDR3 in DNA: TGTGCCAGCAGGGGGGTCCGGGGAGGTGGAACTGAAGCTTTCTTT.

The chain joins TRBV28 to TRBJ2-3, with D possibly TRBD2 on 5 matching bases. V was trimmed by 3 bases and J by 3 bases, leaving 22 bases between them. The length of the CDR3 is 18 residues. Germline assignment: CDR1 MDHEN and CDR2 SYDVKM. In nucleotides, the CDR3 is TGTGCCAGCAGTTTTCCCCCCCAATTAGGGTCGGGGACAGATACGCAGTATTTT. Encoded protein: CASSFPPQLGSGTDTQYF.

The CDR3 reads CASSRDPSGVYNEQFF. The CDR3 nucleotides read TGCGCCAGCAGCCGTGACCCTAGCGGGGTATACAATGAGCAGTTCTTC. This rearrangement joins TRBV5-1 to TRBJ2-1, with 9 bases matching TRBD2. The V segment lost 4 bases and the J segment 4 bases; nucleotides outside the gene matches: 9. The V gene's germline CDR1 is SGHRS and CDR2 YFSETQ. CDR3 length equals 16 residues.

The chain links TRBV19 to TRBJ2-1, with D perhaps matching TRBD2 (5 bases). The V and J ends lost 7 bases and 1 base respectively, with 14 bases between them. Per the germline V gene, CDR1 is LNHDA and CDR2 is SQIVND (reference sequence). The CDR3 spans 15 residues. Written as DNA, the CDR3 is TGTGCCAGTACTTCCTCCGGGGTTTCCTACAATGAGCAGTTCTTC. This gives the protein CASTSSGVSYNEQFF.

This sequence joins TRBV15 and TRBJ1-4; possibly TRBD1 for D (6 bases). V was trimmed by 5 bases and J by 3 bases, leaving 13 bases between them. There are 15 residues in the CDR3. Germline V gene data show CDR1 as LNHNV and CDR2 as YYDKDF (reference sequence). The CDR3 loop reads CATSGETGSNEKLFF. The CDR3 DNA sequence: TGTGCCACCAGCGGGGAAACAGGGTCTAATGAAAAACTGTTTTTT. The whole variable domain, remainder taken from reference TRBV15 and TRBJ1-4, is DAMVIQNPRYQVTQFGKPVTLSCSQTLNHNVMYWYQQKSSQAPKLLFHYYDKDFNNEADTPDNFQSRRPNTSFCFLDIRSPGLGDTAMYLCATSGETGSNEKLFFGSGTQLSVL.

This clone has a single count. The chain joins TRBV27 to TRBJ2-5; 9 bases map to TRBD2. This CDR3 has 15 amino acids. The germline V gene has CDR1 MNHEY and CDR2 SMNVEV (reference sequence). The V segment lost 8 bases and the J segment 6 bases; nucleotides outside the gene matches: 13. CDR3 in DNA: TGTGCCAGCTCCGCGGGAGCGGGGGGCGGAAAGACCCAGTACTTC. This encodes CASSAGAGGGKTQYF.

V usage is TRBV20-1 and J usage is TRBJ2-7; D gene uncertain. CDR1 is DFQATT and CDR2 is SNEGSKA in the germline V gene (reference sequence). Trimming took off 6 bases at V and 2 bases at J, with 8 bases between the two ends. The CDR3 is 11 residues long. The CDR3 reads CSAGDAYEQYF. DNA of the CDR3: TGCAGTGCAGGAGATGCCTACGAGCAGTACTTC.

The J gene is TRBJ1-1, the V gene TRBV19; D might be TRBD1 (6 bases). V lost 3 bases and J lost 6, with 14 bases in between. Germline CDR1 is LNHDA and CDR2 is SQIVND (reference sequence). This CDR3 is built from 14 residues. CDR3 coding DNA: TGTGCCAGTAGTATTAAGTCGGGGGGCTCTGAAGCTTTCTTT. Encoded protein: CASSIKSGGSEAFF.

The rearrangement uses TRBV12-5 and TRBJ1-5; 7 bases are shared with TRBD1. The V gene end was trimmed by 4 bases and the J gene end by 4 bases; junction bases not matched to a gene: 7. The CDR3 runs to 15 residues. From germline, CDR1 is LGHNT and CDR2 FRNRAP. The CDR3 loop is CASGSPNRGNQPQHF. The CDR3, as DNA: TGTGCTAGTGGTTCACCGAACAGGGGTAATCAGCCCCAGCATTTT.

This clone was detected only once. The rearrangement links TRBV2 to TRBJ2-2; 7 nucleotides line up with TRBD1. Germline-derived CDR1 and CDR2 are SNHLY and FYNNEI. V was pared by 6 bases and J by 1 base, with 2 bases of the junction left unmatched. The CDR3 runs 14 residues. The CDR3: CASRTGMNTGELFF. CDR3 DNA sequence: TGTGCCAGCAGGACAGGGATGAACACCGGGGAGCTGTTTTTT.